These T cell receptor beta chains were read from a single sample in a study of PD-L1 blockade in urothelial cancer. Clones were sequenced by immunoSEQ multiplex PCR, and TCRdb holds only the in-frame ones, with some missing. The table shows 120,000 or so clones, with roughly 86% occurring only once. The starting material was PBMCs, obtained around atezolizumab (anti-PD-L1) treatment. The origin of the receptors is a man aged 50 to 59 with urothelial cancer. Each CDR3 is given with its conserved first and last residue. The D gene is left open where the match is weak. Rows give clone size only sometimes, using once, few, many, or a class for an expanded clone.

>-|-|TRBJ1-5|TRBV2
CASSYGGNQPQHF
TGTGCCAGCTCATATGGGGGGAATCAGCCCCAGCATTTT
>-|-|TRBJ1-6|TRBV7-9
CASSFTGNSPLHF
TGTGCCAGCAGCTTTACGGGTAATTCACCCCTCCACTTT
>-|once|TRBJ2-2|TRBV19
CASSILGTNTGELFF
TGTGCCAGTAGTATCCTCGGGACGAACACCGGGGAGCTGTTTTTT
>TRBD2|-|TRBJ2-5|TRBV7-9
CASSPEGLAGWVETQYF
TGTGCCAGCAGTCCAGAGGGTCTAGCGGGATGGGTCGAGACCCAGTACTTC
>-|-|TRBJ2-1|TRBV7-8
CASSLTPRDEQFF
TGTGCCAGCAGCTTAACCCCGAGGGATGAGCAGTTCTTC
>TRBD1|-|TRBJ2-3|TRBV27
CASSLGTGASTDTQYF
TGTGCCAGCAGTCTAGGGACAGGGGCGAGCACAGATACGCAGTATTTT
>TRBD2|once|TRBJ2-6|TRBV7-8
CASSNGLAVAGANVLTF
TGTGCCAGCAGCAACGGACTAGCGGTCGCTGGGGCCAACGTCCTGACTTTC
>TRBD2|-|TRBJ2-3|TRBV30
CAWSVLRELRDTQYF
TGTGCCTGGAGTGTACTGCGGGAGTTAAGAGATACGCAGTATTTT
>-|-|TRBJ2-3|TRBV10-3
CAISESGGPPDTQYF
TGTGCCATCAGTGAGTCGGGGGGGCCGCCAGATACGCAGTATTTT
>-|-|TRBJ1-2|TRBV28
CASSLENYGYTF
TGTGCCAGCAGTTTAGAGAACTATGGCTACACCTTC